A single sample gave rise to the 7 T cell receptor beta chains below, sequenced in a study of low-dose radiotherapy and immunotherapy resistance in tumors. Time point: after trial treatment. Treatment given: LDRT plus nivolumab, ipilimumab, low-dose cyclophosphamide and aspirin (RACIN trial). The TCRs were subjected to amplification over roughly 18 PCR cycles employing a constant-region primer in conjunction with a V-primer adapter. A single record per CDR3 protein comes from TCRdb applying MiXCR to the reads. The profile shows under 60,000 distinct CDR3 sequences, approximately 35% of them singletons. The specimen comprised PBMCs, sampled after low-dose radiotherapy plus immunotherapy. These receptors originate from a male donor with rectosigmoid adenocarcinoma.

Concerning this clonotype: Since a far larger clone is one base different, this is likely a read error. The V and J genes are TRBV27 and TRBJ2-3, with a tentative D call TRBD2 (7 bases). The ends were cut back, 2 bases at V and 0 bases at J, with 9 bases in the middle. There are 15 residues in the CDR3. Germline CDR1 and CDR2: MNHEY and SMNVEV (reference sequence). Written as DNA, the CDR3 is TGTGCCAGCAGTTTAGAGGGGGGGAGCACAGATACGCAGTATTTT. Its protein product is CASSLEGGSTDTQYF.

This clonotype was picked up many times. The V and J genes are TRBV5-8 and TRBJ2-1, with 10 bases fitting TRBD1. The CDR3 has 16 residues. Germline CDR1 is SGHTS and CDR2 is YDEGEE. V trimming: 4 bases; J trimming: 4 bases; junction bases outside the gene matches: 8. As DNA, the CDR3 is TGTGCCAGCAGCCCCGGGACAGGGGCCATATACAATGAGCAGTTCTTC. Protein product: CASSPGTGAIYNEQFF.

This clonotype came up many times. The chain has TRBV7-8 and TRBJ1-5, with 8 bases matching TRBD1. The CDR3 sequence is 17 residues long. The junction had 11 bases not matched to a gene; V was cut back by 1 base and J by 6 bases. CDR1 is SGHVS, CDR2 FQNEAQ, per germline. CDR3 protein: CASSLEGRGLRGQPQHF. CDR3 DNA: TGTGCCAGCAGCTTAGAGGGCAGGGGGCTGAGAGGTCAGCCCCAGCATTTT.

Comment on this clonotype: This is likely an artifact of a read error, given a far larger clone one base away. The CDR3 DNA is TGTGCCAGCAGTGTCTGGAGCGGGAGCTTCTACAATGAGCAGTTCTTC. Translating it yields CASSVWSGSFYNEQFF. This chain joins TRBV6-1 and TRBJ2-1; the match to TRBD2 covers 8 bases. The CDR3 length is 16 residues. J was trimmed by 3 bases and V by 4 bases; bases with no gene match: 8. Germline V gene sequence: CDR1 MNHNS, CDR2 SASEGT.

This clonotype was detected many times. This chain connects TRBV7-3 to TRBJ2-1; 8 bases are shared with TRBD2. From germline, CDR1 is SGHTA and CDR2 FQGTGA. This CDR3 spans 21 amino acids. With V trimmed by 0 bases and J by 6 bases, 22 bases remained unmatched. The CDR3 nucleotides read TGTGCCAGCAGCTTAACCCCCCTTTTTCCGAGCGGGGGCTCGGAGCGCAATGAGCAGTTCTTC. Its translation is CASSLTPLFPSGGSERNEQFF.

This sequence joins TRBV20-1 and TRBJ1-1; D is possibly TRBD1 (6 bases). The germline V gene encodes CDR1 DFQATT and CDR2 SNEGSKA (reference sequence). This CDR3 region has 13 residues. V lost 3 bases to trimming and J lost 1 base, with 9 bases between them. The CDR3 here is CSASRTENTEAFF. CDR3 in DNA: TGCAGTGCTAGTAGGACAGAGAACACTGAAGCTTTCTTT.

This clonotype turned up a few times. The chain couples TRBV6-1 to TRBJ1-5; 7 bases are a match to TRBD1. The V gene's germline CDR1 is MNHNS and CDR2 SASEGT. The CDR3 spans 15 residues. Trimming cost V 7 bases and J 1 base; bases outside gene matches: 7. CDR3 nucleotides: TGTGCCAGCATGGCAGGGGGTAAGAGCAATCAGCCCCAGCATTTT. This codes for CASMAGGKSNQPQHF.